The T cell receptor (beta chain) described here comes from a study of control samples from healthy donors and cancer patients. TCRdb's table, derived via immunoSEQ multiplex PCR, lists solely in-frame clones and lacks some. There are about 180,000 clones in the sample; approximately 94% occur only once, and around 1.5% lies in the top ten. This CDR3 contains 13 residues. The trim removed 4 bases at V and 5 bases at J, leaving 4 bases unmatched. The sequenced sample consisted of blood. This TCR derives from a man aged 30-40 years in good health. The V call is TRBV12-3 or TRBV12-4, the J call TRBJ1-2; 7 bases fit TRBD1. The CDR3 region is CASSWDSEYGYTF. The CDR3 DNA reads TGTGCCAGCAGTTGGGACAGCGAATATGGCTACACCTTC.